The 21 T cell receptor delta chains below were found in one sample sequenced in a study of Vδ1+ human thymocytes. Their antigen targets remain unknown. Overall study results and limits: Thymic TRG and TRD repertoires appeared highly polyclonal.

Sequences come from RNA converted to cDNA by reverse transcription. Multiplex PCR used pooled V-gene forward primers and a constant-region reverse primer to amplify CDR3s. TCRdb reapplied CATT to the multiplex PCR reads. Among 80,000 or so delta-chain clones listed, about 38% were seen once. The sequencing input was Vdelta1+ gamma-delta thymocytes from the thymus. Subset described: FACS-sorted CD3+ TCRalphabeta- TCRVdelta1+ TCRVdelta2- thymocytes. Receptor source: a boy younger than two who had congenital heart surgery.

This clone came up once. This specimen includes other DNA sequences encoding the same CDR3. This chain connects TRDV1 to TRDJ1, with TRDD3 matching over 7 bases. The V gene end was trimmed by 0 bases and the J gene end by 2 bases; junction bases not matched to a gene: 9. The CDR3 length is 17 residues. Germline V CDR1 and CDR2: TSWWSYY, QGS. The DNA for the CDR3 is TGTGCTCTTGGGGAACTAGGGCACAACTGGGGTACCGATAAACTCATCTTT. It yields the protein CALGELGHNWGTDKLIF.

This clone occurred a few times. This chain uses TRDV1 with TRDJ1, with D perhaps TRDD3 (5 bases). This CDR3 comprises 20 residues. Germline CDR1 and CDR2: TSWWSYY and QGS. Deletions cut 2 bases from V and 0 bases from J, with 25 bases between. CDR3 sequence (DNA): TGTGCTCTTGGGGAATGTAAATCTCCGGGGGCCGGGAAGTACACCGATAAACTCATCTTT. Amino acid sequence: CALGECKSPGAGKYTDKLIF.

This chain links TRDV1 with TRDJ1, with 10 bases matching TRDD3. The junction had 11 bases not matched to a gene; V was cut back by 4 bases and J by 3 bases. Per the germline V gene, CDR1 is TSWWSYY and CDR2 is QGS. There are 17 residues in the CDR3. The CDR3 is CALGGKHWGIGADKLIF. The CDR3, as DNA: TGTGCTCTTGGGGGGAAACACTGGGGGATCGGCGCCGATAAACTCATCTTT.

The rearrangement joins TRDV1 to TRDJ1, with D possibly being TRDD2 or TRDD3 (8 bases each). The CDR3 is made up of 19 amino acids. V lost 2 bases and J lost 0, with 22 bases in between. CDR1 is TSWWSYY, CDR2 QGS, per germline. The CDR3 is CALGEIFLRGIRHTDKLIF. CDR3 sequence (DNA): TGTGCTCTTGGGGAAATCTTCCTACGTGGGATACGCCACACCGATAAACTCATCTTT.

The V and J genes are TRDV1 and TRDJ1; D is undetermined. Trimming took off 0 bases at V and 0 bases at J, with 23 bases between the two ends. The CDR3 contains 20 residues. Per germline, CDR1 TSWWSYY and CDR2 QGS. The CDR3 region is CALGELWRVPWPGYTDKLIF. DNA of the CDR3: TGTGCTCTTGGGGAACTTTGGCGAGTACCCTGGCCGGGGTACACCGATAAACTCATCTTT.

This clone was counted only a few times. The chain is built from TRDV1 and TRDJ1; TRDD2 matches at 9 bases. The germline V gene has CDR1 TSWWSYY and CDR2 QGS. The CDR3 runs 22 residues. With 1 base clipped from V and 1 base from J, the junction kept 22 bases outside the gene matches. CDR3 sequence (DNA): TGTGCTCTTGGGGAACCGGGCCTTCCTACGAACGCGGGATACTACTGCACCGATAAACTCATCTTT. Protein sequence: CALGEPGLPTNAGYYCTDKLIF.

V is TRDV1 and J is TRDJ1; D uncertain. From germline, CDR1 is TSWWSYY and CDR2 QGS. Deletions cut 0 bases from V and 0 bases from J, with 26 bases between. The CDR3 sequence is 21 residues long. CDR3 sequence (DNA): TGTGCTCTTGGGGAACTCAGGTGGCACGATCTTGGGCCACTGTACACCGATAAACTCATCTTT. Its translation: CALGELRWHDLGPLYTDKLIF.

The rearrangement joins TRDV1 to TRDJ1; 7 bases agree with TRDD2. Trimming at V came to 1 base and at J to 4 bases, leaving 21 bases not matched to a gene. The CDR3 contains 20 residues. Per germline, CDR1 TSWWSYY and CDR2 QGS. The CDR3 DNA follows: TGTGCTCTTGGGGAACAGATCTACCTTCCTCCGGCAACTGAGGTCGATAAACTCATCTTT. Residues: CALGEQIYLPPATEVDKLIF.

This chain uses TRDV1 with TRDJ1; D is perhaps TRDD3 (8 bases). This CDR3 spans 23 amino acids. Trimming pared 0 bases from V and 1 base from J, leaving 33 bases between. Germline lookup yields CDR1 TSWWSYY and CDR2 QGS. In DNA, the CDR3 is TGTGCTCTTGGGGAACTAGATTTCCATCCTTCGCTGGGGGACGAAATAGGCACCGATAAACTCATCTTT. As protein: CALGELDFHPSLGDEIGTDKLIF.

V usage is TRDV1 and J usage is TRDJ1; 13 bases are shared with TRDD3. This CDR3 spans 28 amino acids. V shed 0 bases and J 4 bases; nucleotides not matched to a gene: 38. The germline V gene encodes CDR1 TSWWSYY and CDR2 QGS. This CDR3 is CALGELIQCISMNPSDGTGGYAGDKLIF. The CDR3 DNA is TGTGCTCTTGGGGAACTAATTCAATGCATCTCAATGAATCCTTCCGACGGTACTGGGGGATACGCCGGCGATAAACTCATCTTT.

This clone has only a few counts. The chain employs TRDV1 and TRDJ1; tentative D call: TRDD3 (6 bases). The CDR3 totals 20 residues. Germline values: CDR1 TSWWSYY, CDR2 QGS. Trimming shortened V by 2 bases and J by 0 bases, and 25 bases separated the two germline ends. The CDR3 protein is CALGEYLLRIHDAYTDKLIF. The CDR3 DNA sequence: TGTGCTCTTGGGGAATACCTACTACGGATACATGACGCGTACACCGATAAACTCATCTTT.

The chain recombines TRDV1 with TRDJ1; 11 nucleotides line up with TRDD3. Germline V gene data show CDR1 as TSWWSYY and CDR2 as QGS. V lost 0 bases and J lost 1; bases outside the gene matches: 28. The CDR3 contains 25 residues. CDR3 protein: CALGELGRTTLHPYWGISFTDKLIF. CDR3 bases: TGTGCTCTTGGGGAACTTGGCCGCACGACCCTACACCCTTACTGGGGGATAAGTTTCACCGATAAACTCATCTTT.

The chain employs TRDV1 and TRDJ1; D gene uncertain. Between the trimmed V and J ends, which lost 1 base and 2 bases, there was a span of 20 bases. This CDR3 contains 18 residues. Per germline, CDR1 TSWWSYY and CDR2 QGS. The CDR3 reads CALGERKIRICLTDKLIF. CDR3 bases: TGTGCTCTTGGGGAACGTAAAATCAGGATCTGTCTAACCGATAAACTCATCTTT.

As concerns this clone: One end of the junction fails to match germline, which may point to a read error. This chain uses TRDV2 with TRDJ3, with D perhaps TRDD3 (6 bases). This CDR3 comprises 20 residues. Germline values: CDR1 GEAIGNYY, CDR2 EKD. The CDR3 DNA sequence: TGTGCCTGTGACACGGTGGGGTCACGCCACGTCTCCTGGGGCACCCGACAGATGTTTTTC. It specifies CACDTVGSRHVSWGTRQMFF.

This clone showed up just once. The rearrangement joins TRDV1 to TRDJ1; no reliable D call. The V end lost 3 bases, the J end lost 0 bases, and 11 bases lay between the germline ends. The CDR3 is 15 residues long. Germline V gives CDR1 TSWWSYY, CDR2 QGS. CDR3 in DNA: TGTGCTCTTGGGGACGCCGGCTCGTACACCGATAAACTCATCTTT. It encodes CALGDAGSYTDKLIF.

This clone was detected only once. Other nucleotide sequences in the sample specify the same CDR3. The V and J genes are TRDV1 and TRDJ1; D unclear. Between the trimmed V and J ends, which lost 1 base and 0 bases, there was a span of 18 bases. The CDR3 has 18 residues. Germline CDR1 TSWWSYY, CDR2 QGS. The CDR3 loop reads CALGEPSDPDCYTDKLIF. The CDR3 coding sequence is TGTGCTCTTGGGGAACCCTCGGACCCGGATTGTTACACCGATAAACTCATCTTT.

This clone was seen more than once but under ten times. The chain employs TRDV1 and TRDJ1; 13 bases fit TRDD3. Germline V gene sequence: CDR1 TSWWSYY, CDR2 QGS. Losses at the gene ends were 3 bases for V and 0 bases for J; bases not matched to a gene: 13. CDR3 length equals 20 residues. CDR3 sequence: CALGDRSSTGGYAYTDKLIF. The CDR3 DNA is TGTGCTCTTGGGGACCGCTCTTCCACTGGGGGATACGCTTACACCGATAAACTCATCTTT.

The gene calls are TRDV1 and TRDJ1; D is unclear. CDR1 and CDR2 (germline): TSWWSYY, QGS. Trimming took 1 base from V and 3 from J, leaving 6 bases between them. There are 13 residues in the CDR3. The CDR3 DNA is TGTGCTCTTGGGGAACGTAGGCCCGATAAACTCATCTTT. The encoded protein is CALGERRPDKLIF.

This clone appeared a few times. The chain couples TRDV1 to TRDJ1, with 9 bases lining up with TRDD3. V trimming: 4 bases; J trimming: 0 bases; junction bases outside the gene matches: 21. The CDR3 runs to 21 residues. The germline V gene encodes CDR1 TSWWSYY and CDR2 QGS. The CDR3 region is CALGGTTGTAGGLTYTDKLIF. The CDR3 region has the DNA TGTGCTCTTGGGGGTACCACGGGGACCGCTGGGGGATTGACGTACACCGATAAACTCATCTTT.

The chain links TRDV1 to TRDJ1, with D possibly matching TRDD3 (6 bases). Germline lookup yields CDR1 TSWWSYY and CDR2 QGS. Between the trimmed V and J ends, which lost 0 bases and 0 bases, there was a span of 29 bases. The CDR3 has 22 residues. CDR3 nucleotide sequence: TGTGCTCTTGGGGAACTAGAACGGCGGCTGGGGATGCTCCCTGAATACACCGATAAACTCATCTTT. It is translated as CALGELERRLGMLPEYTDKLIF.

The genes are TRDV1 and TRDJ1; the D is unclear. Between the trimmed V and J ends, which lost 0 bases and 8 bases, there was a span of 13 bases. There are 14 residues in the CDR3. Germline values: CDR1 TSWWSYY, CDR2 QGS. The CDR3 DNA reads TGTGCTCTTGGGGAACTTTGCTACCCTGGCAAACTCATCTTT. Encoded protein: CALGELCYPGKLIF.